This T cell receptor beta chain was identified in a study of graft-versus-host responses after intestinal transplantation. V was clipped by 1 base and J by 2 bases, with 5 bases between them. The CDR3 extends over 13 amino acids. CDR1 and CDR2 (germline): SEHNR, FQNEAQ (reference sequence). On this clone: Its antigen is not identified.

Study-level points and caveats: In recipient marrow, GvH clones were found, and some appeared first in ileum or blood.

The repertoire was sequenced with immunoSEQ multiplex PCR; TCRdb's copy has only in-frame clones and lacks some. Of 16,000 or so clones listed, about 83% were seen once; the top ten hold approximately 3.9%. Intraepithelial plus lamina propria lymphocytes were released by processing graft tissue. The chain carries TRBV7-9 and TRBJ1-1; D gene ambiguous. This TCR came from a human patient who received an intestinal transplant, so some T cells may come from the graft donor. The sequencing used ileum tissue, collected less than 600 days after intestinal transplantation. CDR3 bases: TGTGCCAGCAGCTTAGGACAAAACACTGAAGCTTTCTTT. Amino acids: CASSLGQNTEAFF.